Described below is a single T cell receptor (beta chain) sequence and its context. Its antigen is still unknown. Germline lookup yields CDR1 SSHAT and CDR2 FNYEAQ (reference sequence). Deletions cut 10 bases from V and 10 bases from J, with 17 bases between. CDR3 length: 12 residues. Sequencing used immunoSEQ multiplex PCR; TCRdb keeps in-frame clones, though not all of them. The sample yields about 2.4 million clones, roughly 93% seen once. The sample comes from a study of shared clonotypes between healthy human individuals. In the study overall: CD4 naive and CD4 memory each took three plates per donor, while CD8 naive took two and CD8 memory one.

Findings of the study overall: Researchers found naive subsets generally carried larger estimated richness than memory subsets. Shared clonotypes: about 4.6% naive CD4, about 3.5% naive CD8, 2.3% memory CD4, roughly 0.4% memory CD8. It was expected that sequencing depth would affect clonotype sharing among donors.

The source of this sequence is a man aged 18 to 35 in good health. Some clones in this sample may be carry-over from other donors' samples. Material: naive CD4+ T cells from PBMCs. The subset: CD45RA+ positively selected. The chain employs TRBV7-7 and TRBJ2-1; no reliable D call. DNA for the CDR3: TGTGCCACCCGACTCCCCGGCGGCGAGCAGTTCTTC. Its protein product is CATRLPGGEQFF.